This is a list of T cell receptor beta chains from one sample in a study of T cells in Graves' hyperthyroidism and ophthalmopathy. MiXCR, applied by TCRdb to the multiplex PCR reads, yields one record per CDR3 protein. The sample shows some 620,000 distinct CDR3 sequences, around 15% of them seen only once. Sequences were obtained from blood. The receptor source for this set is a woman in her twenties or thirties with Graves' hyperthyroidism. Each CDR3 is given with its conserved first and last residue. A D gene is named only where the DNA matches it firmly. Rows may omit the clone size; those that give it use once, few, many or a size class.

D	V	size	J	CDR3	DNA
TRBD2	TRBV19	.	TRBJ2-4	CASSSGTTKNIQYF	TGTGCCAGTAGTTCCGGGACTACCAAAAACATTCAGTACTTC
.	TRBV5-1	.	TRBJ2-7	CASSLRTPQSEQYF	TGCGCCAGCAGCCTACGGACGCCCCAAAGCGAGCAGTACTTC
.	TRBV5-6	many	TRBJ2-3	CASSQTADTQYF	TGTGCCAGCAGCCAGACAGCAGATACGCAGTATTTT
.	TRBV28	many	TRBJ2-7	CASSLMASMAEQYF	TGTGCCAGCAGTTTAATGGCCTCCATGGCCGAGCAGTACTTC
.	TRBV20-1	many	TRBJ1-1	CSASRMGGWDTEAFF	TGCAGTGCTAGCCGAATGGGGGGATGGGACACTGAAGCTTTCTTT
.	TRBV6-1	.	TRBJ1-5	CASSVRGQPQHF	TGTGCCAGCAGTGTAAGGGGACAGCCCCAGCATTTT
.	TRBV2	.	TRBJ1-5	CASSEGHNQPQHF	TGTGCCAGCAGTGAAGGCCACAATCAGCCCCAGCATTTT
.	TRBV3-1	many	TRBJ2-3	CASSQDTNTDTQYF	TGTGCCAGCAGCCAAGATACTAACACAGATACGCAGTATTTT
TRBD2	TRBV30	.	TRBJ2-1	CAWTSGRSEQFF	TGTGCCTGGACTAGCGGACGAAGTGAGCAGTTCTTC
.	TRBV27	many	TRBJ1-1	CASSLKAATEAFF	TGTGCCAGCAGTTTAAAGGCAGCCACTGAAGCTTTCTTT
.	TRBV6-1	few	TRBJ2-7	CASSEPLNYEQYF	TGTGCCAGCAGTGAACCGCTTAACTACGAGCAGTACTTC
TRBD1	TRBV6-1	many	TRBJ2-5	CASSTGQGERETQYF	TGTGCCAGCAGTACCGGACAGGGGGAGAGAGAGACCCAGTACTTC
TRBD2	TRBV4-1	.	TRBJ2-1	CASSQPTSGYNEQFF	TGCGCCAGCAGCCAACCGACTAGCGGATACAATGAGCAGTTCTTC
.	TRBV14	.	TRBJ1-1	CASSQGINRVPTEAFF	TGTGCCAGCAGCCAAGGGATAAACAGGGTTCCCACTGAAGCTTTCTTT
.	TRBV29-1	many	TRBJ1-2	CSVDWGYGGYTF	TGCAGCGTTGACTGGGGCTACGGGGGCTACACCTTC
.	TRBV30	many	TRBJ2-7	CAWSVAGAHEQYF	TGTGCCTGGAGTGTAGCCGGGGCTCACGAGCAGTACTTC
TRBD2	TRBV7-3	many	TRBJ2-1	CASSLRSGSSYNEQFF	TGTGCCAGCAGCTTACGGAGCGGGAGCTCCTACAATGAGCAGTTCTTC
.	TRBV28	many	TRBJ1-5	CASSRPGGASNQPQHF	TGTGCCAGCAGCCGACCGGGGGGCGCGTCTAATCAGCCCCAGCATTTT
.	TRBV13	many	TRBJ2-1	CASSALGVAASYNEQFF	TGTGCCAGCAGCGCCCTGGGGGTTGCGGCCTCCTACAATGAGCAGTTCTTC
.	TRBV30	many	TRBJ1-1	CAWSVRVGAFF	TGTGCCTGGAGTGTCCGGGTGGGGGCTTTCTTT
.	TRBV2	many	TRBJ1-1	CASSEEANTEAFF	TGTGCCAGCAGTGAGGAGGCGAACACTGAAGCTTTCTTT
.	TRBV6-6	many	TRBJ2-3	CASSFSRGPGTQYF	TGTGCCAGCAGTTTTTCTAGGGGACCCGGTACGCAGTATTTT
.	TRBV2	many	TRBJ2-7	CASSEGQPQQYF	TGTGCCAGCAGTGAAGGGCAGCCCCAGCAGTACTTC
.	TRBV15	few	TRBJ1-1	CATSSGTENTEAFF	TGTGCCACCAGCTCTGGGACGGAGAACACTGAAGCTTTCTTT
.	TRBV28	many	TRBJ1-4	CASSVSDGHSNEKLFF	TGTGCCAGCAGTGTCTCGGACGGCCATTCTAATGAAAAACTGTTTTTT
.	TRBV28	many	TRBJ2-7	CASSQTRYEQYF	TGTGCCAGCAGTCAGACACGTTACGAGCAGTACTTC
.	TRBV9	.	TRBJ2-4	CASSPGTANLAKNIQYF	TGTGCCAGCAGCCCCGGGACGGCCAACCTAGCCAAAAACATTCAGTACTTC
.	TRBV12-3/TRBV12-4	many	TRBJ1-2	CASSFGQLYTF	TGTGCCAGCAGTTTCGGGCAGCTATACACCTTC
TRBD2	TRBV12-3/TRBV12-4	few	TRBJ2-3	CTSSLGEGFTDTQYF	TGTACCAGCAGTTTAGGGGAGGGGTTTACAGATACGCAGTATTTT
.	TRBV6-1	few	TRBJ2-7	CAASLGRSSYEQYF	TGTGCCGCCTCTTTGGGACGTAGCTCCTACGAGCAGTACTTC
TRBD1	TRBV7-2	.	TRBJ1-4	CASSSAGTGGEKLFF	TGTGCCAGCAGCTCCGCCGGGACAGGGGGTGAAAAACTGTTTTTT
.	TRBV4-3	few	TRBJ2-2	CASSHISLTGELFF	TGCGCCAGCAGCCATATAAGCCTGACCGGGGAGCTGTTTTTT
TRBD1	TRBV5-1	.	TRBJ1-2	CASSSIYRGNYGYTF	TGCGCCAGCAGCTCGATATACAGGGGTAACTATGGCTACACCTTC
TRBD2	TRBV7-2	many	TRBJ2-1	CASSPKREPYNEQFF	TGTGCCAGCAGCCCGAAGCGGGAGCCCTACAATGAGCAGTTCTTC
.	TRBV18	.	TRBJ1-1	CASSPQRGRYGTEAFF	TGTGCCAGCTCACCACAGCGCGGTCGTTATGGCACTGAAGCTTTCTTT
.	TRBV28	few	TRBJ1-3	CASSLSYRYSGNTIYF	TGTGCCAGCAGTTTAAGCTACAGGTACTCTGGAAACACCATATATTTT
.	TRBV4-3	.	TRBJ1-4	CASSQGTRGPLFF	TGCGCCAGCAGCCAAGGGACCCGGGGCCCACTGTTTTTT
.	TRBV24-1	few	TRBJ1-5	CATSGTGTHSNQPQHF	TGTGCCACCAGTGGTACCGGGACACATAGCAATCAGCCCCAGCATTTT